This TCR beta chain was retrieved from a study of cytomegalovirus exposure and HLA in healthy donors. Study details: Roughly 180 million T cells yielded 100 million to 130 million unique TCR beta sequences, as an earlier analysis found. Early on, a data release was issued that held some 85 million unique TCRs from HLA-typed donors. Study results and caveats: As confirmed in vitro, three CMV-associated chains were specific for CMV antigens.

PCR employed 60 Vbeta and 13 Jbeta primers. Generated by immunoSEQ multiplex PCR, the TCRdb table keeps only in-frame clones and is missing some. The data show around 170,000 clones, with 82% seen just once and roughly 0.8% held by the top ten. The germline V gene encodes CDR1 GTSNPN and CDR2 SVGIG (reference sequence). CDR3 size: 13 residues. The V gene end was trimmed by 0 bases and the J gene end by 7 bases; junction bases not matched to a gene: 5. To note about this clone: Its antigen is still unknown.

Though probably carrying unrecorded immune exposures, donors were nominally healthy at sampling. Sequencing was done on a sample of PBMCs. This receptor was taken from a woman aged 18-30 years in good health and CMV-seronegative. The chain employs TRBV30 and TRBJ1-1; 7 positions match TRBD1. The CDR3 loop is CAWSVRQGLEAFF. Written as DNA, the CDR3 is TGTGCCTGGAGTGTACGACAGGGACTTGAAGCTTTCTTT.